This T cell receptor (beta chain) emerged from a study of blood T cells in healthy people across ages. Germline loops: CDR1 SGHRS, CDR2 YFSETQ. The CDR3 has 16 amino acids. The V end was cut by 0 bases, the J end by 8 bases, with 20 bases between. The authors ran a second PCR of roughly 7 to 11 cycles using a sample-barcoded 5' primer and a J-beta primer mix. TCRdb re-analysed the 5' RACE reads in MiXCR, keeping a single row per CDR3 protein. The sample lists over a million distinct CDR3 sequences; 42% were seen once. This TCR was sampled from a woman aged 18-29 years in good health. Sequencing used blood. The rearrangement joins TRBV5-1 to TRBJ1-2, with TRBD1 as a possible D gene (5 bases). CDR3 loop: CASSLAGKEQEYGYTF. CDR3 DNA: TGCGCCAGCAGCTTGGCCGGGAAGGAACAGGAATACGGCTACACCTTC.